Below, 17 T cell receptor beta chains from the same sample are listed, as sequenced in a study of cytomegalovirus exposure and HLA in healthy donors. Primers for the PCR totalled 60 Vbeta and 13 Jbeta. Only in-frame clones appear in the TCRdb table, and some are missing; sequencing was by immunoSEQ multiplex PCR. The table shows under 110,000 clones, with roughly 85% occurring only once. Sequencing used PBMCs. The receptors come from a man aged 25-45 years in good health and CMV-seronegative.

The chain carries TRBV10-3 and TRBJ1-2; no firm D call. Per the germline V gene, CDR1 is ENHRY and CDR2 is SYGVKD. Trimming took off 8 bases at V and 7 bases at J, with 17 bases between the two ends. The CDR3 is made up of 13 amino acids. The CDR3 spells CAIAGVPPSGYTF. CDR3 bases: TGTGCCATCGCCGGGGTTCCACCCTCTGGCTACACCTTC.

The chain combines TRBV19 with TRBJ1-2, with a tentative D call TRBD1 (5 bases). The germline V and J ends were trimmed by 3 bases and 2 bases, with 10 bases remaining between them. The CDR3 is made up of 14 amino acids. In germline, CDR1 is LNHDA, CDR2 SQIVND (reference sequence). CDR3 amino acids: CASSILQGNYGYTF. Written as DNA, the CDR3 is TGTGCCAGTAGTATTTTGCAGGGAAACTATGGCTACACCTTC.

This sequence joins TRBV14 and TRBJ2-7; 7 bases are a match to TRBD1. CDR3 size: 14 residues. CDR1 and CDR2 from the germline V gene are SGHDN and FVKESK. J gave up 2 bases and V 4 bases, and 5 bases lay outside the gene matches. This CDR3 reads CASSRHRGTYEQYF. The CDR3 bases are TGTGCCAGCAGCCGACACAGGGGTACCTACGAGCAGTACTTC.

V is TRBV2 and J is TRBJ1-4; maybe TRBD1 (6 bases). The CDR3 totals 14 residues. V lost 3 bases to trimming and J lost 4 bases, with 9 bases between them. Germline V gene sequence: CDR1 SNHLY, CDR2 FYNNEI. Here the CDR3 reads CASSEDSFNEKLFF. The CDR3 nucleotides read TGTGCCAGCAGTGAGGACAGCTTTAATGAAAAACTGTTTTTT. Full variable domain (missing parts from reference TRBV2 and TRBJ1-4): EPEVTQTPSHQVTQMGQEVILRCVPISNHLYFYWYRQILGQKVEFLVSFYNNEISEKSEIFDDQFSVERPDGSNFTLKIRSTKLEDSAMYFCASSEDSFNEKLFFGSGTQLSVL.

This clone appeared a few times. The V call is TRBV11-1, the J call TRBJ2-3; TRBD2 aligns across 8 bases. CDR1 is SGHAT, CDR2 FQDESV, per germline (reference sequence). The CDR3 runs 15 residues. J lost 4 bases, V lost 7 bases, and 10 bases had no gene match. The CDR3 coding sequence is TGTGCCAGCATCACCGCGGCGGGAGGAGCAGATACGCAGTATTTT. Translated, it gives CASITAAGGADTQYF.

The chain employs TRBV11-2 and TRBJ1-4; D not certain. This CDR3 has 15 amino acids. The ends were cut back, 5 bases at V and 0 bases at J, with 10 bases in the middle. The germline V gene encodes CDR1 SGHAT and CDR2 FQNNGV. The CDR3 region is CASSLGESTNEKLFF. The CDR3 DNA is TGTGCCAGCAGCCTGGGAGAATCAACTAATGAAAAACTGTTTTTT. Variable domain in full (rest from reference TRBV11-2 and TRBJ1-4): EAGVAQSPRYKIIEKRQSVAFWCNPISGHATLYWYQQILGQGPKLLIQFQNNGVVDDSQLPKDRFSAERLKGVDSTLKIQPAKLEDSAVYLCASSLGESTNEKLFFGSGTQLSVL.

The chain has TRBV28 and TRBJ1-2; 7 bases fit TRBD1. The CDR3 totals 14 residues. Germline V CDR1 and CDR2: MDHEN, SYDVKM. Losses at the gene ends were 5 bases for V and 4 bases for J; bases not matched to a gene: 7. The CDR3 DNA follows: TGTGCCAGCAGTCCGCCTCGGGACAGCTATGGCTACACCTTC. Encoded protein: CASSPPRDSYGYTF.

On this clone: Germline is not matched at one junction end, which may reflect a read error. The gene calls are TRBV13 and TRBJ1-5; D unclear. The CDR3 is 13 amino acids. Germline V gene lookup returns CDR1 PRHDT and CDR2 FYEKMQ (reference sequence). CDR3 loop: CASSLGWQAPQDF. DNA for the CDR3: TGTGCCAGCAGCTTAGGTTGGCAGGCCCCCCAGGATTTT.

The V gene is TRBV2, the J gene TRBJ2-5; TRBD2 matches at 10 bases. The DNA end is more similar to TRBJ2-7, so the J call may be wrong. This CDR3 is 16 amino acids long. The V gene's germline CDR1 is SNHLY and CDR2 FYNNEI. The CDR3 is CASSEAPASGGYEQYF. The CDR3 DNA sequence: TGTGCCAGCAGTGAAGCCCCAGCTAGCGGGGGCTACGAGCAGTACTTC.

This rearrangement joins TRBV5-4 to TRBJ2-2, with 7 bases fitting TRBD1. From germline, CDR1 is SGHNT and CDR2 YYREEE (reference sequence). V shed 5 bases and J 0 bases; nucleotides not matched to a gene: 4. The CDR3 runs to 15 residues. This CDR3 reads CASRPGTANTGELFF. In DNA form, the CDR3 reads TGTGCCAGCAGGCCCGGGACAGCGAACACCGGGGAGCTGTTTTTT.

The chain joins TRBV30 to TRBJ2-1; perhaps TRBD2 as D (6 bases). CDR1 is GTSNPN and CDR2 is SVGIG in the germline V gene (reference sequence). The V gene lost 5 bases and the J gene lost 8 bases, with 16 bases spanning the gap. The CDR3 covers 13 residues. The CDR3 coding sequence is TGTGCCTGGGGGGCCACACTAGCACATGAGCAGTTCTTC. Encoded protein: CAWGATLAHEQFF.

The chain recombines TRBV7-9 with TRBJ1-4; D not resolved. The germline V and J ends were trimmed by 1 base and 7 bases, with 16 bases remaining between them. CDR1 and CDR2 from the germline V gene are SEHNR and FQNEAQ (reference sequence). The CDR3 contains 16 residues. The CDR3 DNA reads TGTGCCAGCAGCTTAGGAGGGCCCTCGTCGGGTGAAAAACTGTTTTTT. Translated, it gives CASSLGGPSSGEKLFF.

The chain joins TRBV6-1 to TRBJ1-1, with D unclear. The length of the CDR3 is 16 residues. Germline V CDR1 and CDR2: MNHNS, SASEGT. Trimming took 3 bases from V and 5 from J, leaving 19 bases between them. DNA for the CDR3: TGTGCCAGCAGTGAGGTAGTAACGGGGTGGCGGACTGAAGCTTTCTTT. Protein: CASSEVVTGWRTEAFF.

The rearrangement uses TRBV5-6 and TRBJ2-7, with 7 nucleotides matching TRBD1. V lost 4 bases, J lost 0 bases, and 7 bases stayed unmatched. The germline gives CDR1 SGHDT, CDR2 YYEEEE. The CDR3 loop spans 15 amino acids. The CDR3 region has the DNA TGTGCCAGCAGCAGAGAGGGACAGAGCTCCTACGAGCAGTACTTC. It encodes CASSREGQSSYEQYF.

By proportion, this clone is medium-sized (0.01 to 0.1%). V and J are TRBV6-4 and TRBJ2-1; D is unresolved. V dropped 3 bases and J dropped 0 bases, with 9 bases sitting between them. This CDR3 has 15 amino acids. Looked up from germline, CDR1 is MRHNA and CDR2 is SNTAGT. The CDR3 loop is CASSDKADSYNEQFF. The DNA of the CDR3 is TGTGCCAGCAGTGATAAGGCGGACTCCTACAATGAGCAGTTCTTC.

The V gene is TRBV5-1, the J gene TRBJ2-5; 9 nucleotides line up with TRBD2. The CDR3 covers 14 residues. The germline gives CDR1 SGHRS, CDR2 YFSETQ. V shed 1 base and J 4 bases; nucleotides not matched to a gene: 2. DNA of the CDR3: TGCGCCAGCAGCTTGCTAGCGGGGATAGAGACCCAGTACTTC. Residues: CASSLLAGIETQYF. Looking up the rest from reference TRBV5-1 and TRBJ2-5 gives the full variable domain: KAGVTQTPRYLIKTRGQQVTLSCSPISGHRSVSWYQQTPGQGLQFLFEYFSETQRNKGNFPGRFSGRQFSNSRSEMNVSTLELGDSALYLCASSLLAGIETQYFGPGTRLLVL.

This clone showed up just once. The CDR3 nucleotides are TGTGCCAGCAGCGTCGGGACAGGGGGCAGCACCGGGGAGCTGTTTTTT. Translation gives CASSVGTGGSTGELFF. The rearrangement uses TRBV2 and TRBJ2-2, with 12 bases matching TRBD1. Germline-derived CDR1 and CDR2 are SNHLY and FYNNEI. This CDR3 spans 16 amino acids. With V trimmed by 6 bases and J by 4 bases, 6 bases remained unmatched.